This TCR beta chain was sequenced for a study of chemoradiotherapy in HPV16-positive cancers. General observations from the study: The functional HPV-specific definition rests on just two HPV16-positive patients.

The CDR3 consists of 15 residues. CDR1 and CDR2 (germline): MNHEY, SMNVEV (reference sequence). The V and J ends lost 5 bases and 7 bases, in that order; junction bases with no gene match: 7. For this clone: What it recognizes is unknown.

TCRdb's copy holds only in-frame clones and misses some; the assay was immunoSEQ multiplex PCR. There are roughly 14,000 clones in the sample; roughly 90% occur only once, and 2.7% lies in the top ten. This TCR was recovered from a human donor with HPV-associated anogenital cancer. The chain links TRBV27 to TRBJ2-3; 12 bases match TRBD1. This specimen consisted of blood, obtained from a patient who underwent chemoradiotherapy. The CDR3 reads CASSLPGQGAHTQYF. CDR3 sequence (DNA): TGTGCCAGCAGTCTTCCGGGACAGGGGGCGCATACGCAGTATTTT.